The 23 T cell receptor beta chains reported below all come from one sample, sequenced in a study of cytomegalovirus exposure and HLA in healthy donors. In the PCR, 60 Vbeta and 13 Jbeta primers were used. The method was immunoSEQ multiplex PCR; TCRdb's version includes in-frame clones alone and lacks a portion of them. The table lists a few hundred thousand clones, 80% to 95% of them singletons, with 1.7% in the top ten. The sample taken for sequencing was PBMCs. All receptors derive from a girl aged 2 to 10 in good health and CMV-seronegative.

The rearrangement joins TRBV6-5 to TRBJ1-2, with D unclear. The V gene lost 4 bases and the J gene lost 8 bases, with 14 bases spanning the gap. This CDR3 comprises 13 residues. Per germline, CDR1 MNHEY and CDR2 SVGAGI. The CDR3 bases are TGTGCCAGCAGTTCTGACGGCGACAAGGGCTACACCTTC. Its protein product is CASSSDGDKGYTF.

This clone was counted once. The rearrangement joins TRBV9 to TRBJ2-1; the match to TRBD2 covers 8 bases. V gave up 5 bases and J gave up 1 base; unmatched junction bases: 2. The CDR3 spans 14 residues. Germline V gene data show CDR1 as SGDLS and CDR2 as YYNGEE. In DNA, the CDR3 is TGTGCCAGCAGTATAGCGGGATCCTACAATGAGCAGTTCTTC. The encoded protein is CASSIAGSYNEQFF.

Comments on this clone: The junction does not match germline at one end; this may be a read error. The J gene is TRBJ2-3, the V gene TRBV7-7; 8 bases fit TRBD2. This CDR3 has 17 residues. Germline V CDR1 and CDR2: SSHAT, FNYEAQ (reference sequence). CDR3 coding DNA: TGTGCTAGCAGCTTAGCGCCTTCCGGGGGGGGCACAGATACGCAGTATTTT. Protein: CASSLAPSGGGTDTQYF.

The CDR3 reads CASSWAGPPTDTQYF. In DNA, the CDR3 is TGTGCCAGCAGTTGGGCGGGACCCCCCACAGATACGCAGTATTTT. This chain connects TRBV2 to TRBJ2-3, with D maybe TRBD2 (6 bases). The V and J ends lost 5 bases and 2 bases respectively, with 14 bases between them. Germline V gene sequence: CDR1 SNHLY, CDR2 FYNNEI. The CDR3 has 15 amino acids. Looking up the rest from reference TRBV2 and TRBJ2-3 gives the full variable domain: EPEVTQTPSHQVTQMGQEVILRCVPISNHLYFYWYRQILGQKVEFLVSFYNNEISEKSEIFDDQFSVERPDGSNFTLKIRSTKLEDSAMYFCASSWAGPPTDTQYFGPGTRLTVL.

J is TRBJ1-1 and V is TRBV4-1; tentatively, D is TRBD1 (6 bases). The germline CDR1 and CDR2 sequences are MGHRA and YSYEKL. CDR3 size: 14 residues. V gave up 1 base and J gave up 5 bases, with 11 bases separating them. As DNA, the CDR3 is TGCGCCAGCAGCCAAGTTGACAGGACGACTGAAGCTTTCTTT. Amino acid sequence: CASSQVDRTTEAFF.

The chain recombines TRBV7-9 with TRBJ2-2; TRBD2 might be the D (6 bases). Between the trimmed V and J ends, which lost 5 bases and 9 bases, there was a span of 16 bases. This CDR3 has 14 amino acids. In germline, CDR1 is SEHNR, CDR2 FQNEAQ (reference sequence). The CDR3 DNA reads as TGTGCCAGCAGCAGCTCGGGACTCACAAGGGAGCTGTTTTTT. It is translated as CASSSSGLTRELFF. Looking up the rest from reference TRBV7-9 and TRBJ2-2 gives the full variable domain: DTGVSQNPRHKITKRGQNVTFRCDPISEHNRLYWYRQTLGQGPEFLTYFQNEAQLEKSRLLSDRFSAERPKGSFSTLEIQRTEQGDSAMYLCASSSSGLTRELFFGEGSRLTVL.

The chain couples TRBV6-5 to TRBJ2-1; 9 bases are shared with TRBD1. Germline lookup yields CDR1 MNHEY and CDR2 SVGAGI. This CDR3 contains 15 residues. The V gene end was trimmed by 5 bases and the J gene end by 3 bases; junction bases not matched to a gene: 5. The CDR3 reads CASSHRGPIYNEQFF. The CDR3 coding sequence is TGTGCCAGCAGTCACAGGGGGCCCATCTACAATGAGCAGTTCTTC.

This clone was seen a handful of times. The chain recombines TRBV7-2 with TRBJ2-5, with D perhaps matching TRBD1 (5 bases). The CDR3 length is 15 residues. V lost 5 bases and J 5 bases, leaving 18 bases between the germline ends. Germline assignment: CDR1 SGHTA and CDR2 FQGNSA. The CDR3 loop reads CASSPKGYSGETQYF. The DNA of the CDR3 is TGTGCCAGCAGCCCTAAGGGGTATTCCGGGGAGACCCAGTACTTC.

The chain combines TRBV27 with TRBJ2-7, with 14 bases fitting TRBD2. J was trimmed by 4 bases and V by 4 bases; bases with no gene match: 12. This CDR3 contains 18 residues. CDR1 and CDR2 (germline): MNHEY, SMNVEV (reference sequence). The DNA of the CDR3 is TGTGCCAGCAGTTCTTCAGGACTAGCGGGAGGTTTACTATACGAGCAGTACTTC. Translation: CASSSSGLAGGLLYEQYF.

The CDR3 spells CASSPGLAGGWEQYF. As DNA, the CDR3 is TGTGCCAGCAGCCCGGGACTAGCGGGAGGGTGGGAGCAGTACTTC. The gene calls are TRBV5-8 and TRBJ2-7; TRBD2 agrees at 16 bases. V was clipped by 4 bases and J by 7 bases; unmatched bases: 5. Per the germline V gene, CDR1 is SGHTS and CDR2 is YDEGEE. This CDR3 is 15 amino acids long.

This chain joins TRBV7-3 and TRBJ1-1; possibly TRBD1 for D (5 bases). In germline, CDR1 is SGHTA, CDR2 FQGTGA. This CDR3 region has 14 residues. V lost 1 base and J lost 5, with 11 bases in between. The CDR3 region is CASSLNGGETEAFF. The DNA of the CDR3 is TGTGCCAGCAGCTTAAATGGAGGGGAGACTGAAGCTTTCTTT.

The rearrangement joins TRBV5-6 to TRBJ1-1; no definite D call. CDR1 and CDR2 from the germline V gene are SGHDT and YYEEEE. The CDR3 runs to 12 residues. Trimming left V 3 bases short and J 0 bases short, with 3 bases between. The CDR3 is CASSSMNTEAFF. CDR3 nucleotide sequence: TGTGCCAGCAGCTCAATGAACACTGAAGCTTTCTTT.

The V gene is TRBV5-1, the J gene TRBJ2-7; weak D call: TRBD2 (5 bases). Between the trimmed V and J ends, which lost 5 bases and 2 bases, there was a span of 11 bases. This CDR3 has 13 residues. Per germline, CDR1 SGHRS and CDR2 YFSETQ. The chain's CDR3 is CASSREATYEQYF. CDR3 sequence (DNA): TGCGCCAGCAGTCGGGAAGCTACCTACGAGCAGTACTTC.

Regarding this clone: The junction departs from the called germline gene at one end, perhaps through a read error. Written as DNA, the CDR3 is TGTGCCAGTGCGGGAAACCAAGAGGCCCAGTACTTC. Translated, it gives CASAGNQEAQYF. The chain employs TRBV2 and TRBJ2-5; possibly TRBD2 for D (6 bases). CDR3 length equals 12 residues. Germline loops: CDR1 SNHLY, CDR2 FYNNEI.

DNA of the CDR3: TGTGCCAGCAGTTACCCAGAGGCGGGAGTAAACACTGAAGCTTTCTTT. Its translation is CASSYPEAGVNTEAFF. J is TRBJ1-1 and V is TRBV6-5; D remains ambiguous. V was clipped by 2 bases and J by 2 bases, with 15 bases between them. The CDR3 covers 16 residues. Per germline, CDR1 MNHEY and CDR2 SVGAGI.

This chain joins TRBV9 and TRBJ2-1, with TRBD2 matching 10 bases. The J segment lost 2 bases and the V segment lost 4 bases, leaving 3 bases of the junction unmatched. CDR1 and CDR2 from the germline V gene are SGDLS and YYNGEE. This CDR3 region has 15 residues. The DNA of the CDR3 is TGTGCCAGCAGCAGCGGGGGGGCGCCCTACAATGAGCAGTTCTTC. This codes for CASSSGGAPYNEQFF. Full variable domain (remainder filled in from reference TRBV9 and TRBJ2-1): DSGVTQTPKHLITATGQRVTLRCSPRSGDLSVYWYQQSLDQGLQFLIQYYNGEERAKGNILERFSAQQFPDLHSELNLSSLELGDSALYFCASSSGGAPYNEQFFGPGTRLTVL.

This chain links TRBV5-6 with TRBJ1-1; no definite D call. Per germline, CDR1 SGHDT and CDR2 YYEEEE. This CDR3 contains 13 residues. With 3 bases removed from V and 4 bases from J, the gap between germline ends came to 10 bases. CDR3 DNA sequence: TGTGCCAGCAGCTCCCGACAAAGCACTGAAGCTTTCTTT. It yields the protein CASSSRQSTEAFF.

The chain has TRBV4-1 and TRBJ2-7, with 10 positions matching TRBD2. The CDR3 length is 16 residues. Per germline, CDR1 MGHRA and CDR2 YSYEKL. Trimming removed 1 base from V and 0 bases from J; junction bases left unmatched: 3. CDR3 in amino acids: CASSQAGLASSYEQYF. DNA of the CDR3: TGCGCCAGCAGCCAAGCGGGACTAGCGAGCTCCTACGAGCAGTACTTC.

This clone was picked up one time. The chain combines TRBV14 with TRBJ2-1; the D is unclear. From germline, CDR1 is SGHDN and CDR2 FVKESK. The V gene lost 2 bases and the J gene lost 12 bases, with 8 bases spanning the gap. The CDR3 has 11 amino acids. Here the CDR3 reads CASSQSVRQFF. CDR3 nucleotides: TGTGCCAGCAGCCAAAGCGTTCGGCAGTTCTTC. Looking up the rest from reference TRBV14 and TRBJ2-1 gives the full variable domain: EAGVTQFPSHSVIEKGQTVTLRCDPISGHDNLYWYRRVMGKEIKFLLHFVKESKQDESGMPNNRFLAERTGGTYSTLKVQPAELEDSGVYFCASSQSVRQFFGPGTRLTVL.

The J gene is TRBJ2-2, the V gene TRBV28; 10 nucleotides line up with TRBD2. The junction had 8 bases not matched to a gene; V was cut back by 3 bases and J by 1 base. CDR1 MDHEN and CDR2 SYDVKM come from the germline V gene. This CDR3 comprises 18 residues. The DNA of the CDR3 is TGTGCCAGCAGTTTTCGGCCGGGACTAGCGATGAACACCGGGGAGCTGTTTTTT. It codes for CASSFRPGLAMNTGELFF.

The genes are TRBV4-2 and TRBJ1-4, with D uncertain. Trimming stripped 4 bases from V and 0 bases from J, with 12 bases between. The V gene's germline CDR1 is LGHNA and CDR2 YNFKEQ. The CDR3 covers 16 residues. The CDR3 DNA reads as TGTGCCAGCAGCCCTACCCCGGTCGCAACTAATGAAAAACTGTTTTTT. It encodes CASSPTPVATNEKLFF.

V and J are TRBV2 and TRBJ1-1; 7 bases are shared with TRBD1. The CDR3 has 14 residues. The V and J ends lost 8 bases and 0 bases, in that order; junction bases with no gene match: 6. In germline, CDR1 is SNHLY, CDR2 FYNNEI. The CDR3, as DNA: TGTGCCAGCGGGGACAGCCCGATGAACACTGAAGCTTTCTTT. Translating it yields CASGDSPMNTEAFF.

The chain recombines TRBV5-1 with TRBJ1-6; D unclear. Per the germline V gene, CDR1 is SGHRS and CDR2 is YFSETQ. V dropped 5 bases and J dropped 8 bases, with 14 bases sitting between them. This CDR3 comprises 14 residues. The CDR3 here is CASSRVEADSPLHF. The CDR3, as DNA: TGCGCCAGCAGTCGGGTAGAGGCCGATTCACCCCTCCACTTT.